This TCR beta chain is from a study of OX40 agonist ivuxolimab in advanced cancers. Study context: Anti-PD-1, anti-PD-L1 or anti-CTLA-4 therapy given earlier was allowed, and 40% had some. Study-wide points: Researchers did not determine the expanded peripheral T cells' antigen specificity. Compared with CD4+, CD8+ T cells on average had more expanded clones.

TCRdb's copy holds only in-frame clones and misses some; the assay was immunoSEQ multiplex PCR. The sample yields 45,000 or so clones, roughly 88% seen once. As to this clone: Its antigen remains unknown.

Enrollment shut out patients with autoimmune disease history or systemic immunosuppression. This CDR3 contains 12 residues. The V and J ends lost 0 bases and 11 bases respectively, with 10 bases between them. Germline CDR1 and CDR2: LGHNA and YSLEER. V usage is TRBV4-3 and J usage is TRBJ1-1; D gene uncertain. Sequenced here: CD4+ or CD8+ T cells sorted from blood, sampled in a trial of the OX40 agonist ivuxolimab. The origin of this receptor is an adult with an advanced solid tumor such as melanoma, head and neck, liver or kidney cancer. Here the CDR3 DNA reads TGCGCCAGCAGCCAAGATCAGGCTCCGGCTTTCTTT. It translates to CASSQDQAPAFF.